One sample yielded the 3 T cell receptor beta chains listed below, sequenced in a study of follicular helper T cells after annual influenza vaccination. The time point here: 2015-2016 season, pre-vaccination. TCRdb keeps only in-frame clones here, not all; method: immunoSEQ multiplex PCR. The profile covers over 4,500 clones, with about 79% appearing a single time and around 2% taken by the ten largest. The sequences come from CXCR5+ CD38- circulating T follicular helper cells from blood, collected on the day of influenza vaccination. Noted subset: circulating Tfh, non-naive CD4+CXCR5+PD-1+ (ICOS+CD38+ or ICOS-CD38-). Source of these receptors: an adult who received the influenza vaccine.

The V gene is TRBV4-2, the J gene TRBJ2-5; TRBD1 is a possible D gene (5 bases). Germline values: CDR1 LGHNA, CDR2 YNFKEQ. Trimming removed 1 base from V and 1 base from J, with 16 bases in between. CDR3 length: 17 residues. CDR3 region: CASSQGGTGYSQETQYF. The CDR3 DNA is TGTGCCAGCAGCCAAGGCGGTACAGGCTATTCCCAAGAGACCCAGTACTTC.

CDR3 amino acids: CASSLGHGNTIYF. The CDR3 DNA reads as TGCGCCAGCAGCTTGGGGCATGGAAACACCATATATTTT. The chain recombines TRBV5-1 with TRBJ1-3; the D is unclear. Germline V CDR1 and CDR2: SGHRS, YFSETQ. The CDR3 has 13 residues. Deletions cut 0 bases from V and 3 bases from J, with 4 bases between.

The table lists this clone with a count of one. This sequence joins TRBV19 and TRBJ2-7; 8 bases line up with TRBD1. The CDR3 is made up of 12 amino acids. Germline assignment: CDR1 LNHDA and CDR2 SQIVND (reference sequence). The CDR3 is CDRDRKFYEQYF. The CDR3 DNA reads as TGTGACCGGGACAGGAAATTCTACGAGCAGTACTTC.